A single sample gave rise to the 7 T cell receptor beta chains below, sequenced in a study of shared clonotypes between healthy human individuals. Terminally differentiated effector memory CD45RA+ cells were excluded by CCR7 positive selection of CD45RO-negative cells. Here immunoSEQ multiplex PCR was the method, and the copy in TCRdb shows in-frame clones only, minus some. This table has roughly 2,000,000 clones, just under 95% appearing once. The sample consisted of naive CD8+ T cells sorted from blood. The receptors shown here come from a man between 18 and 29 years old in good health.

This clone has just one count. The chain joins TRBV27 to TRBJ2-1; TRBD1 matches 7 bases. The CDR3 totals 12 residues. From germline, CDR1 is MNHEY and CDR2 SMNVEV (reference sequence). V gave up 10 bases and J gave up 6 bases; unmatched junction bases: 6. CDR3 DNA sequence: TGTGCCATTACGTCAGGGGGCAATGAGCAGTTCTTC. Its protein is CAITSGGNEQFF.

The chain links TRBV7-8 to TRBJ2-7, with TRBD1 as a possible D gene (5 bases). CDR3 size: 13 residues. Germline V gene data show CDR1 as SGHVS and CDR2 as FQNEAQ. V lost 1 base to trimming and J lost 5 bases, with 9 bases between them. The CDR3 loop reads CASSLEGPNEQYF. The CDR3 DNA reads TGTGCCAGCAGCTTAGAGGGGCCAAACGAGCAGTACTTC.

V is TRBV29-1 and J is TRBJ2-3; TRBD2 matches at 7 bases. The CDR3 sequence is 16 residues long. V dropped 6 bases and J dropped 2; count of bases not matched to a gene: 14. Germline CDR1 SQVTM, CDR2 ANQGSEA. Here the CDR3 reads CSVGGNLAEVTDTQYF. CDR3 sequence (DNA): TGCAGCGTAGGAGGAAATCTAGCGGAGGTCACAGATACGCAGTATTTT.

The chain links TRBV6-5 to TRBJ2-1; D is uncertain. The CDR3 is 14 residues long. Germline V gene sequence: CDR1 MNHEY, CDR2 SVGAGI. The V gene lost 0 bases and the J gene lost 3 bases, with 6 bases spanning the gap. CDR3 protein: CASSYSTHYNEQFF. CDR3 in DNA: TGTGCCAGCAGTTACTCGACCCACTACAATGAGCAGTTCTTC.

V is TRBV7-6 and J is TRBJ2-5; maybe TRBD1 (6 bases). The CDR3 spans 15 residues. With 6 bases removed from V and 5 bases from J, the gap between germline ends came to 19 bases. CDR1 is SGHVS, CDR2 FNYEAQ, per germline. CDR3 sequence: CASRITRGPRETQYF. CDR3 DNA: TGTGCCAGCAGGATTACCAGGGGTCCAAGGGAGACCCAGTACTTC. Drawing the rest from reference TRBV7-6 and TRBJ2-5, the complete variable domain is GAGVSQSPRYKVTKRGQDVALRCDPISGHVSLYWYRQALGQGPEFLTYFNYEAQQDKSGLPNDRFSAERPEGSISTLTIQRTEQRDSAMYRCASRITRGPRETQYFGPGTRLLVL.

This chain connects TRBV6-6 to TRBJ2-1; tentative D call: TRBD2 (6 bases). Germline lookup yields CDR1 MNHNY and CDR2 SVGAGI (reference sequence). The CDR3 is 14 amino acids. With 2 bases removed from V and 8 bases from J, the gap between germline ends came to 13 bases. The CDR3 here is CASSYVSSADEQFF. In DNA form, the CDR3 reads TGTGCCAGCAGTTACGTTTCTAGCGCAGATGAGCAGTTCTTC.

This clone was recorded once. The chain couples TRBV5-4 to TRBJ2-7, with 12 bases matching TRBD1. This CDR3 comprises 16 residues. In germline, CDR1 is SGHNT, CDR2 YYREEE (reference sequence). Losses at the gene ends were 3 bases for V and 4 bases for J; bases not matched to a gene: 8. The CDR3 loop reads CASSSSGTGGRYEQYF. In DNA, the CDR3 is TGTGCCAGCAGCTCCTCTGGGACAGGGGGCCGATACGAGCAGTACTTC.